The T cell receptor beta chain described here comes from a study of T cells of healthy individuals (dated 2018 in TCRdb). Library method: 5' RACE. Sequencing relied on an Illumina MiSeq. The raw public reads went through TCRdb reprocessing: fastp at Q25, MiXCR clone calling, in-frame beta chains kept. CDR3 protein duplicates are merged, each entry listing the most common genes and DNA. In all, the sample holds 60,000 to 75,000 distinct CDR3 sequences, and around 15% of those were seen once. The ten biggest clones cover around 4.7% of the sample. This clonotype was picked up a small number of times. There is no known antigen for this receptor. No base-level quality is on record; no much larger clone is a single base apart. According to the germline V gene (reference sequence), CDR1 reads GTSNPN and CDR2 reads SVGIG. V ends up 4 bases short and J 0 bases short, with an unmatched junction base count of 17. The CDR3 holds 18 amino acids from the cysteine to the phenylalanine. Just the 54-base CDR3 DNA is kept, in frame starting at base 1.

The V and J genes are TRBV30 and TRBJ1-1; 7 bases in the middle match TRBD1. The origin of this receptor is a human donor in good health. CDR3 reads: CAWTVGGRLPPMNTEAFF. The bases are TGTGCCTGGACCGTAGGGGGCCGCCTTCCCCCTATGAACACTGAAGCTTTCTTT.